This TCR beta chain was recorded in a study of T cell changes during pregnancy in multiple sclerosis. The sample holds one count of this clone. Looked up from germline, CDR1 is KGHSY and CDR2 is FQNENV. With V trimmed by 5 bases and J by 3 bases, 9 bases remained unmatched. This CDR3 region has 16 residues. Sequencing was performed with immunoSEQ multiplex PCR; in TCRdb, only in-frame clones are kept and a portion is missing. The table lists over 65,000 clones, less than 95% of them singletons, with around 1.8% in the top ten. The rearrangement joins TRBV16 to TRBJ1-5, with 8 positions matching TRBD1. Specimen: peripheral blood, collected in the first trimester of pregnancy. This receptor was obtained from a female donor in good health, enrolled as a control in a pregnancy study. The CDR3 sequence is CASSSATGATNQPQHF. The CDR3 nucleotides read TGTGCCAGCAGCTCGGCGACAGGGGCTACCAATCAGCCCCAGCATTTT. The full variable domain, its missing parts supplied by reference TRBV16 and TRBJ1-5, is GEEVAQTPKHLVRGEGQKAKLYCAPIKGHSYVFWYQQVLKNEFKFLISFQNENVFDETGMPKERFSAKCLPNSPCSLEIQATKLEDSAVYFCASSSATGATNQPQHFGDGTRLSIL.